These 14 T cell receptor beta chains share one sample of origin, sequenced in a study of blood T cell repertoires in COVID-19. The method was immunoSEQ multiplex PCR; TCRdb's version includes in-frame clones alone and lacks a portion of them. Among under 500,000 clones listed, 75% to 90% were seen once. Sequencing input: PBMCs or T cells enriched from blood (not recorded which). The source of these receptors is a man younger than 40 who had recovered from COVID-19.

The V call is TRBV5-1, the J call TRBJ2-7; 7 nucleotides match TRBD1. This CDR3 has 15 residues. Germline V gene sequence: CDR1 SGHRS, CDR2 YFSETQ. V gave up 2 bases and J gave up 0 bases; unmatched junction bases: 5. The CDR3 loop is CASSFVDRSSYEQYF. Written as DNA, the CDR3 is TGCGCCAGCAGCTTTGTGGACAGGAGCTCCTACGAGCAGTACTTC.

V usage is TRBV6-4 and J usage is TRBJ2-2; D ambiguous. CDR3 length: 14 amino acids. V was pared by 6 bases and J by 4 bases, with 12 bases between. The V gene's germline CDR1 is MRHNA and CDR2 SNTAGT. The CDR3 nucleotides are TGTGCCAGCAGCGCTCTCCCGGTCACCGGGGAGCTGTTTTTT. Protein: CASSALPVTGELFF.

The rearrangement uses TRBV6-5 and TRBJ2-2, with 9 bases aligning to TRBD2. The germline gives CDR1 MNHEY, CDR2 SVGAGI. V was pared by 4 bases and J by 4 bases, with 4 bases of the junction left unmatched. The CDR3 sequence is 15 residues long. The CDR3 nucleotides read TGTGCCAGCAGTTTAGCGGGAGTTAGCACCGGGGAGCTGTTTTTT. Translating it yields CASSLAGVSTGELFF.

The CDR3 spells CASRPRQDAEAFF. In DNA, the CDR3 is TGTGCCAGCAGGCCCCGACAGGACGCTGAAGCTTTCTTT. The chain joins TRBV6-5 to TRBJ1-1; D perhaps matches TRBD1 (6 bases). The germline CDR1 and CDR2 sequences are MNHEY and SVGAGI. The CDR3 extends over 13 amino acids. V gave up 6 bases and J gave up 6 bases, with 14 bases separating them.

This clone was observed once. CDR3 loop: CASRGLAVYNEQFF. The CDR3 DNA reads TGTGCCAGCAGAGGACTAGCGGTTTACAATGAGCAGTTCTTC. V gene TRBV28 combines with J gene TRBJ2-1; 10 nucleotides agree with TRBD2. J lost 4 bases, V lost 6 bases, and 3 bases had no gene match. CDR3 length: 14 residues. The V gene's germline CDR1 is MDHEN and CDR2 SYDVKM.

The CDR3 DNA is TGCGCCAGCCGCACACGGAGGGCCTCCGGAAATGAGCAGTTCTTC. This gives the protein CASRTRRASGNEQFF. This sequence joins TRBV4-1 and TRBJ2-1, with a possible D match to TRBD2 (6 bases). The CDR3 length is 15 residues. Germline CDR1 is MGHRA and CDR2 is YSYEKL. V was clipped by 8 bases and J by 7 bases, with 21 bases between them.

The J gene is TRBJ2-7, the V gene TRBV7-2; 11 bases align to TRBD1. This CDR3 region has 17 residues. The germline CDR1 and CDR2 sequences are SGHTA and FQGNSA. V was clipped by 5 bases and J by 2 bases; unmatched bases: 11. The CDR3 nucleotides read TGTGCCAGCAGCCAACCTCGGACAGGGGGCAGCCCCTACGAGCAGTACTTC. As protein: CASSQPRTGGSPYEQYF. Full variable domain (rest looked up from reference TRBV7-2 and TRBJ2-7): GAGVSQSPSNKVTEKGKDVELRCDPISGHTALYWYRQSLGQGLEFLIYFQGNSAPDKSGLPSDRFSAERTGGSVSTLTIQRTQQEDSAVYLCASSQPRTGGSPYEQYFGPGTRLTVT.

This chain connects TRBV5-1 to TRBJ1-6; 10 bases align to TRBD1. Trimming took 0 bases from V and 0 from J; bases not matched to a gene: 3. Germline V gene lookup returns CDR1 SGHRS and CDR2 YFSETQ. CDR3 length: 18 amino acids. The CDR3 DNA follows: TGCGCCAGCAGCTTGGGGACAGGGGGTATCTCCTATAATTCACCCCTCCACTTT. Protein sequence: CASSLGTGGISYNSPLHF.

This chain joins TRBV7-7 and TRBJ2-5, with D perhaps TRBD2 (5 bases). Per the germline V gene, CDR1 is SSHAT and CDR2 is FNYEAQ (reference sequence). V lost 1 base to trimming and J lost 2 bases, with 11 bases between them. CDR3 size: 15 residues. In nucleotides, the CDR3 is TGTGCCAGCAGCTTAGGACTAAGCGCACAAGAGACCCAGTACTTC. It codes for CASSLGLSAQETQYF. The complete variable domain, with remaining parts taken from reference TRBV7-7 and TRBJ2-5, reads GAGVSQSPRYKVTKRGQDVTLRCDPISSHATLYWYQQALGQGPEFLTYFNYEAQPDKSGLPSDRFSAERPEGSISTLTIQRTEQRDSAMYRCASSLGLSAQETQYFGPGTRLLVL.

The chain employs TRBV6-1 and TRBJ2-5; 10 bases line up with TRBD1. Trimming at V came to 6 bases and at J to 5 bases, leaving 3 bases not matched to a gene. Germline CDR1 and CDR2: MNHNS and SASEGT. This CDR3 has 13 amino acids. The CDR3 spells CASRTGGGETQYF. The CDR3 DNA reads as TGTGCCAGCAGGACAGGGGGCGGTGAGACCCAGTACTTC.

The V call is TRBV28, the J call TRBJ2-2; 9 bases fit TRBD1. This CDR3 has 16 amino acids. With 3 bases clipped from V and 5 bases from J, the junction kept 7 bases outside the gene matches. Germline V gene data show CDR1 as MDHEN and CDR2 as SYDVKM. The CDR3 loop is CASSFRGTGLTGELFF. CDR3 bases: TGTGCCAGCAGTTTTAGGGGGACAGGGTTGACCGGGGAGCTGTTTTTT.

The V call is TRBV7-3, the J call TRBJ1-1, with TRBD1 identical over 9 bases. The length of the CDR3 is 13 residues. Germline V gene sequence: CDR1 SGHTA, CDR2 FQGTGA. The junction had 0 bases not matched to a gene; V was cut back by 3 bases and J by 4 bases. This CDR3 reads CASSLDRGTEAFF. In DNA, the CDR3 is TGTGCCAGCAGCTTGGACAGGGGCACTGAAGCTTTCTTT.

In its sample, this clone was seen once. The chain carries TRBV6-5 and TRBJ2-1; 7 bases match TRBD2. Germline values: CDR1 MNHEY, CDR2 SVGAGI. The CDR3 spans 14 residues. Trimming took 2 bases from V and 2 from J; bases not matched to a gene: 0. The DNA for the CDR3 is TGTGCCAGCAGTTACGGACTAGCCTACAATGAGCAGTTCTTC. As protein: CASSYGLAYNEQFF.

This chain connects TRBV2 to TRBJ1-4; possible D gene TRBD1, 6 bases. The V gene's germline CDR1 is SNHLY and CDR2 FYNNEI. The CDR3 contains 18 residues. The V end was cut by 3 bases, the J end by 0 bases, with 17 bases between. CDR3 residues: CASSDTQGTDATNEKLFF. The DNA of the CDR3 is TGTGCCAGCAGTGATACCCAGGGGACCGATGCAACTAATGAAAAACTGTTTTTT.